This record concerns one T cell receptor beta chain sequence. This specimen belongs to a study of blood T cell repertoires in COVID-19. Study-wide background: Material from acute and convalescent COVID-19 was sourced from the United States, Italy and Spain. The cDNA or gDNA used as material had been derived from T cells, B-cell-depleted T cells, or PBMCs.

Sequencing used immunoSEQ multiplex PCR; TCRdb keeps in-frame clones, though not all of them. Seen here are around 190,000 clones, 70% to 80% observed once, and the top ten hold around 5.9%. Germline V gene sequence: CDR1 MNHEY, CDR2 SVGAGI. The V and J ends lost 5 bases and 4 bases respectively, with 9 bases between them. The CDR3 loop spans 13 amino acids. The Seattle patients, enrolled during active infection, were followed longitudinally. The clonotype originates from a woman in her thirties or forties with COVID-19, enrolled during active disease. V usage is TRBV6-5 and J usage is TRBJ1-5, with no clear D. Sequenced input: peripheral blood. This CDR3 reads CASSPPRNQPQHF. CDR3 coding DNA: TGTGCCAGCAGTCCCCCCCGTAATCAGCCCCAGCATTTT.